Below, 5 T cell receptor beta chains from the same sample are listed, as sequenced in a study of blood T cell repertoires in COVID-19. Assay: immunoSEQ multiplex PCR; the TCRdb copy retains only in-frame clones and omits some. The table has roughly 220,000 clones, 85% to 90% seen once; the top ten hold roughly 3%. Sequencing was performed on PBMCs or T cells enriched from blood (not recorded which). These receptors came from a woman younger than 30 in a cohort exposed to, infected with or recovered from COVID-19 (not recorded which).

CDR3 sequence reads: CASSPARAGYGYTF. The CDR3 DNA reads as TGCGCCAGCAGCCCCGCCCGTGCCGGCTATGGCTACACCTTC. This sequence joins TRBV5-1 and TRBJ1-2; no firm D call. V lost 4 bases, J lost 4 bases, and 14 bases lay in between. Looked up from germline, CDR1 is SGHRS and CDR2 is YFSETQ. CDR3 length: 14 amino acids.

This chain connects TRBV7-8 to TRBJ1-2; D not resolved. V was cut by 5 bases and J by 2 bases, with 15 bases left in between. The CDR3 totals 15 residues. Germline V gives CDR1 SGHVS, CDR2 FQNEAQ. CDR3 residues: CASSPGPDGNYGYTF. For the CDR3, the DNA is TGTGCCAGCAGCCCCGGCCCCGACGGGAACTATGGCTACACCTTC.

The chain has TRBV5-1 and TRBJ1-1; 7 nucleotides align to TRBD1. V dropped 1 base and J dropped 3; count of bases not matched to a gene: 12. Looked up from germline, CDR1 is SGHRS and CDR2 is YFSETQ. CDR3 size: 17 residues. CDR3 protein: CASSLTGEWSEDTEAFF. In DNA form, the CDR3 reads TGCGCCAGCAGCTTGACAGGGGAGTGGAGTGAAGACACTGAAGCTTTCTTT.

The chain couples TRBV30 to TRBJ1-5; D is uncertain. This CDR3 contains 13 residues. The germline gives CDR1 GTSNPN, CDR2 SVGIG (reference sequence). V was trimmed by 4 bases and J by 5 bases, leaving 12 bases between them. The CDR3, as DNA: TGTGCCTGGAATAGGAGGCTAGATCAGCCCCAGCATTTT. The encoded protein is CAWNRRLDQPQHF.

V usage is TRBV3-1 (or the pseudogene TRBV3-2) and J usage is TRBJ2-5; 10 nucleotides match TRBD2. The CDR3 contains 15 residues. Germline CDR1 is LGHDT and CDR2 is YNNKEL (reference sequence). With V trimmed by 3 bases and J by 5 bases, 6 bases remained unmatched. The CDR3: CASSQSGGARETQYF. Here the CDR3 DNA reads TGTGCCAGCAGCCAGAGCGGGGGGGCTAGGGAGACCCAGTACTTC.